A single sample gave rise to the 15 T cell receptor beta chains below, sequenced in a study of human T cells and chemical hapten exposure. TCRdb reanalysed the RACE reads using MiXCR and keeps one entry per CDR3 protein. The repertoire has 350,000 to 400,000 distinct CDR3 sequences, approximately 5.1% of them found once; the top ten carry approximately 2.4%. Sample time point: pre-sensitization, week 0. The treatment denotes: therapeutic diphenylcyclopropenone sensitization with weekly scalp DPC. This sample comprised whole blood, obtained in connection with sensitization to the hapten diphenylcyclopropenone (DPC). These TCRs come from a woman aged 50 to 65 with alopecia areata. Some clones in this sample may be carry-over from other donors' samples.

This clonotype was counted only a few times. This chain connects TRBV2 to TRBJ2-1; TRBD1 agrees at 9 bases. The V and J ends lost 7 bases and 9 bases, in that order; junction bases with no gene match: 13. This CDR3 region has 15 residues. The germline V gene encodes CDR1 SNHLY and CDR2 FYNNEI. The CDR3 DNA follows: TGTGCCAGCAACCCCTCGCCGGGACAGGGTACTGAGCAGTTCTTC. Protein product: CASNPSPGQGTEQFF.

This clonotype has ten or more counts. The genes are TRBV13 and TRBJ2-3; TRBD2 agrees at 11 bases. CDR3 size: 15 residues. The germline V gene encodes CDR1 PRHDT and CDR2 FYEKMQ (reference sequence). J was trimmed by 2 bases and V by 4 bases; bases with no gene match: 2. The CDR3 reads CASSSGLAVTDTQYF. CDR3 in DNA: TGTGCCAGCAGCTCGGGACTAGCGGTCACAGATACGCAGTATTTT.

This clonotype was seen more than once but under ten times. V and J are TRBV12-3 or TRBV12-4 and TRBJ1-4; D may be TRBD1 (5 bases). The CDR3 is made up of 14 amino acids. Trimming shortened V by 2 bases and J by 10 bases, and 14 bases separated the two germline ends. CDR3 coding DNA: TGTGCCAGCAGTTTATCGCGGGGGGGATTAAAACTGTTTTTT. Translating it yields CASSLSRGGLKLFF.

The chain combines TRBV28 with TRBJ2-5; D is undetermined. V gave up 2 bases and J gave up 2 bases, with 9 bases separating them. The CDR3 has 14 residues. Germline V gives CDR1 MDHEN, CDR2 SYDVKM. CDR3 region: CASSLRYQQETQYF. CDR3 coding DNA: TGTGCCAGCAGTTTAAGATATCAGCAAGAGACCCAGTACTTC.

This clonotype was detected a few times. CDR3 bases: TGTGCCAGCAGAAAAGCCGACAGGGTTGAGATGTTTGAGCAGTTCTTC. Its translation is CASRKADRVEMFEQFF. The V gene is TRBV6-2 or TRBV6-3, the J gene TRBJ2-1, with 7 bases matching TRBD1. This CDR3 is built from 16 residues. After removal of 6 bases from V and 9 bases from J, the junction contained 17 bases not matched to a gene. Germline CDR1 is MNHEY and CDR2 is SVGEGT.

In its sample, this clonotype was seen many times. CDR3 protein: CASRRAGENSPLHF. In nucleotides, the CDR3 is TGTGCCAGCAGGCGGGCCGGGGAAAATTCACCCCTCCACTTT. The rearrangement uses TRBV28 and TRBJ1-6, with D unresolved. Trimming pared 6 bases from V and 7 bases from J, leaving 13 bases between. The CDR3 runs to 14 residues. Per germline, CDR1 MDHEN and CDR2 SYDVKM.

This clonotype was seen ten or more times. The rearrangement links TRBV6-5 to TRBJ2-7, with TRBD1 identical over 8 bases. This CDR3 is 13 amino acids long. The V and J ends lost 0 bases and 5 bases, in that order; junction bases with no gene match: 0. Germline V CDR1 and CDR2: MNHEY, SVGAGI. Written as DNA, the CDR3 is TGTGCCAGCAGTTACTCGACAGGGGACGAGCAGTACTTC. Its translation is CASSYSTGDEQYF.

This clonotype was seen only a few times. The rearrangement uses TRBV28 and TRBJ1-5, with 8 positions matching TRBD1. The V and J ends lost 6 bases and 5 bases, in that order; junction bases with no gene match: 9. Germline assignment: CDR1 MDHEN and CDR2 SYDVKM. This CDR3 region has 15 residues. The CDR3, as DNA: TGTGCCAGCAGCTCCGTGGACAGGGTGGATCAGCCCCAGCATTTT. Translated, it gives CASSSVDRVDQPQHF. Full variable domain (rest looked up from reference TRBV28 and TRBJ1-5): DVKVTQSSRYLVKRTGEKVFLECVQDMDHENMFWYRQDPGLGLRLIYFSYDVKMKEKGDIPEGYSVSREKKERFSLILESASTNQTSMYLCASSSVDRVDQPQHFGDGTRLSIL.

In its sample, this clonotype was seen many times. This sequence joins TRBV7-2 and TRBJ2-5, with no clear D. CDR3 length equals 13 residues. Between the trimmed V and J ends, which lost 1 base and 3 bases, there was a span of 6 bases. CDR1 and CDR2 from the germline V gene are SGHTA and FQGNSA. This chain's CDR3 is CASSLGPKETQYF. The DNA for the CDR3 is TGTGCCAGCAGCTTAGGGCCAAAAGAGACCCAGTACTTC.

This clonotype appeared many times. The chain has TRBV27 and TRBJ1-1, with D uncertain. The CDR3 spans 12 residues. Germline V gene data show CDR1 as MNHEY and CDR2 as SMNVEV (reference sequence). Trimming removed 5 bases at V and 4 bases at J, with 8 bases between. The CDR3 sequence is CASSRIGTEAFF. DNA for the CDR3: TGTGCCAGCAGTAGGATCGGCACTGAAGCTTTCTTT.

This clonotype was counted at least ten times. This chain uses TRBV3-1 with TRBJ2-7, with unresolved D. Trimming removed 1 base at V and 6 bases at J, with 13 bases between. CDR3 size: 14 residues. Germline assignment: CDR1 LGHDT and CDR2 YNNKEL (reference sequence). The CDR3 sequence: CASSQGEKGSEQYF. The CDR3 DNA follows: TGTGCCAGCAGCCAAGGAGAGAAGGGCTCCGAGCAGTACTTC.

CDR3 nucleotide sequence: TGTGCCAGCAGCTTAGGGGCCCCGGGACGTATTCTCACCTACGAGCAGTACTTC. Encoded protein: CASSLGAPGRILTYEQYF. V gene TRBV7-9 combines with J gene TRBJ2-7; possibly TRBD1 or TRBD2 for D (5 bases each). Germline V gene data show CDR1 as SEHNR and CDR2 as FQNEAQ (reference sequence). This CDR3 has 18 amino acids. V lost 1 base, J lost 2 bases, and 21 bases lay in between. The full variable domain, in which reference TRBV7-9 and TRBJ2-7 provide the parts outside the CDR3, is DTGVSQNPRHKITKRGQNVTFRCDPISEHNRLYWYRQTLGQGPEFLTYFQNEAQLEKSRLLSDRFSAERPKGSFSTLEIQRTEQGDSAMYLCASSLGAPGRILTYEQYFGPGTRLTVT.

Many counts were recorded for this clonotype. The chain employs TRBV12-3 or TRBV12-4 and TRBJ1-2; D remains unclear. Trimming left V 1 base short and J 6 bases short, with 3 bases between. The CDR3 length is 11 residues. The CDR3 nucleotides read TGTGCCAGCAGTTTAGGGGATGGCTACACCTTC. Its protein is CASSLGDGYTF.

V gene TRBV5-1 combines with J gene TRBJ1-1, with D perhaps matching TRBD1 (5 bases). CDR1 and CDR2 (germline): SGHRS, YFSETQ. The CDR3 contains 15 residues. The ends were cut back, 0 bases at V and 1 base at J, with 10 bases in the middle. This chain's CDR3 is CASSLAARANTEAFF. Here the CDR3 DNA reads TGCGCCAGCAGCTTGGCCGCCAGGGCGAACACTGAAGCTTTCTTT.

The rearrangement joins TRBV29-1 to TRBJ1-5, with 8 positions matching TRBD1. The V and J ends lost 6 bases and 6 bases, in that order; junction bases with no gene match: 7. The CDR3 loop spans 13 amino acids. CDR1 is SQVTM and CDR2 is ANQGSEA in the germline V gene. CDR3 DNA: TGCAGCGTAGCAGGGGGCTCGGGTCAGCCCCAGCATTTT. Translated, it gives CSVAGGSGQPQHF.